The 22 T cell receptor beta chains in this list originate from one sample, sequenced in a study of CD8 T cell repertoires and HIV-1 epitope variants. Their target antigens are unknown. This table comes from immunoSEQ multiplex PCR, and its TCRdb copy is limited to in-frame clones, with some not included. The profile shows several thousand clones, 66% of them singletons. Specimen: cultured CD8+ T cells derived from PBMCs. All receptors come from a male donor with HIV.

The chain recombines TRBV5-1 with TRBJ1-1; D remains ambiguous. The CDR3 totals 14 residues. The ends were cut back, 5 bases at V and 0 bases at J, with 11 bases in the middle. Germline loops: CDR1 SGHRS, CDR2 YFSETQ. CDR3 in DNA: TGCGCCAGCAGGTCGGACGGGATGAACACTGAAGCTTTCTTT. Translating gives CASRSDGMNTEAFF.

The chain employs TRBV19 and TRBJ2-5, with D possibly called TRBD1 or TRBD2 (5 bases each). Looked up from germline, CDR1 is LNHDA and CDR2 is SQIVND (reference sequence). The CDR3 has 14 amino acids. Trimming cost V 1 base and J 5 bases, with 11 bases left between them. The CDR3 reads CASSIAGAGETQYF. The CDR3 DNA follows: TGTGCCAGTAGTATAGCCGGGGCCGGGGAGACCCAGTACTTC.

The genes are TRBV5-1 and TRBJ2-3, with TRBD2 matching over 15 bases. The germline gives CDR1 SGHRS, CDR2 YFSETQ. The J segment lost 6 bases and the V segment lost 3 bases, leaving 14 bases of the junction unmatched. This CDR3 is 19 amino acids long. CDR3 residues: CASSSNPGTSGRSADTQYF. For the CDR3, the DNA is TGCGCCAGCAGCTCAAATCCCGGGACTAGCGGGAGGTCCGCGGATACGCAGTATTTT.

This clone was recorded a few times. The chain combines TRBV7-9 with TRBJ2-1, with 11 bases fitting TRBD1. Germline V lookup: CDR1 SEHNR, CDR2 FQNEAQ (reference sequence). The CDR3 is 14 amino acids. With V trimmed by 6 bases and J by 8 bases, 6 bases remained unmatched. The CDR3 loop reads CASRVDRGLDEQFF. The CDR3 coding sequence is TGTGCCAGCAGGGTGGACAGGGGGCTTGATGAGCAGTTCTTC.

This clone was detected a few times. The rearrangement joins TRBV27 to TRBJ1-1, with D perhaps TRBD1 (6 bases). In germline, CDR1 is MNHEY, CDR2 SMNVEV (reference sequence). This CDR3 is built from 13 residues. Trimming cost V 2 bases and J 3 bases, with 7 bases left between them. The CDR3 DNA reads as TGTGCCAGCAGTTTAGGGGGGCACACTGAAGCTTTCTTT. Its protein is CASSLGGHTEAFF.

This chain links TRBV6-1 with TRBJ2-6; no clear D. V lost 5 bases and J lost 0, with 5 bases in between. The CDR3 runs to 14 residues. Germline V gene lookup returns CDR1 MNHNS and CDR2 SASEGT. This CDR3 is CASSTGSGANVLTF. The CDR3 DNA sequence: TGTGCCAGCAGTACGGGCTCTGGGGCCAACGTCCTGACTTTC.

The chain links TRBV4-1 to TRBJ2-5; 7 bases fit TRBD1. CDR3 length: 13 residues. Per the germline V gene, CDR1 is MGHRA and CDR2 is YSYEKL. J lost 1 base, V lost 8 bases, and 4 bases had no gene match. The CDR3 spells CASGQESQETQYF. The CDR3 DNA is TGCGCCAGCGGACAGGAGTCCCAAGAGACCCAGTACTTC.

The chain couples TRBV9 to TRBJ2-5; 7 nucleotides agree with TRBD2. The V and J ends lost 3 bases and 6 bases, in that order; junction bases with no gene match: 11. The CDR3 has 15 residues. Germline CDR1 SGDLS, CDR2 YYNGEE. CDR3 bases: TGTGCCAGCAGCGGCCGGGACTATGAGCGGCAGACCCAGTACTTC. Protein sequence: CASSGRDYERQTQYF.

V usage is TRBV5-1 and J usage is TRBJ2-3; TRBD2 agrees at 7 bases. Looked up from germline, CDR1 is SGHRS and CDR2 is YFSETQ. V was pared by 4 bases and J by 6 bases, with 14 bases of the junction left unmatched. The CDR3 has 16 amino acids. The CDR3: CASSLRDSSRGDTQYF. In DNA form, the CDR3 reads TGCGCCAGCAGCCTTAGAGACAGTTCGCGGGGGGATACGCAGTATTTT. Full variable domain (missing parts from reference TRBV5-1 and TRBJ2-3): KAGVTQTPRYLIKTRGQQVTLSCSPISGHRSVSWYQQTPGQGLQFLFEYFSETQRNKGNFPGRFSGRQFSNSRSEMNVSTLELGDSALYLCASSLRDSSRGDTQYFGPGTRLTVL.

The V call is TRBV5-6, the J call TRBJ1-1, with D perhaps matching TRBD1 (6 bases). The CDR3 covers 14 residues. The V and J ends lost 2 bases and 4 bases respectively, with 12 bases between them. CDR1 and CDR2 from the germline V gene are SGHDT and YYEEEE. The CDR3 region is CASSLQGVGTEAFF. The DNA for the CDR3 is TGTGCCAGCAGCTTACAGGGAGTCGGCACTGAAGCTTTCTTT.

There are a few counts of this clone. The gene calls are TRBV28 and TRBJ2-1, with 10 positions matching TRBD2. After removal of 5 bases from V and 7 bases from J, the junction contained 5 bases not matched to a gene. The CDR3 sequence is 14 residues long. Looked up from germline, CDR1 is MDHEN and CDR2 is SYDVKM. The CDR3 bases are TGTGCCAGCAGTCCCAGGACTAGCGGAAATGAGCAGTTCTTC. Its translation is CASSPRTSGNEQFF.

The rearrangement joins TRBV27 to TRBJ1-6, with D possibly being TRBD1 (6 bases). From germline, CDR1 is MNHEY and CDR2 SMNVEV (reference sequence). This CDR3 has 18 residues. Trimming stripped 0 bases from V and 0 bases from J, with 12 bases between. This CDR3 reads CASSLSFQGSSYNSPLHF. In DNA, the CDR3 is TGTGCCAGCAGTTTATCCTTTCAGGGGAGCTCCTATAATTCACCCCTCCACTTT.

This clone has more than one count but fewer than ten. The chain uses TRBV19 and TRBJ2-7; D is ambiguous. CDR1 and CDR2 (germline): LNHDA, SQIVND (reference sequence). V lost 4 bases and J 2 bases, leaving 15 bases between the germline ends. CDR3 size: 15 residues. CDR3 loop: CASSTSGDGAYEQYF. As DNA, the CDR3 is TGTGCCAGTAGTACCTCTGGGGATGGTGCCTACGAGCAGTACTTC.

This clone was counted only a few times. CDR3 coding DNA: TGCAGCGTTCCGGACAGGGATACTGAAGCTTTCTTT. It yields the protein CSVPDRDTEAFF. J is TRBJ1-1 and V is TRBV29-1; 8 bases line up with TRBD1. The CDR3 has 12 residues. From germline, CDR1 is SQVTM and CDR2 ANQGSEA. The V gene end was trimmed by 5 bases and the J gene end by 5 bases; junction bases not matched to a gene: 4.

CDR3 amino acids: CASSPDKGPQYNEQFF. In nucleotides, the CDR3 is TGTGCCAGCTCACCGGACAAGGGCCCACAATACAATGAGCAGTTCTTC. The chain carries TRBV18 and TRBJ2-1, with D possibly matching TRBD1 (5 bases). This CDR3 has 16 amino acids. Trimming left V 3 bases short and J 4 bases short, with 16 bases between. Germline CDR1 reads KGHSH; CDR2 reads LQKENI.

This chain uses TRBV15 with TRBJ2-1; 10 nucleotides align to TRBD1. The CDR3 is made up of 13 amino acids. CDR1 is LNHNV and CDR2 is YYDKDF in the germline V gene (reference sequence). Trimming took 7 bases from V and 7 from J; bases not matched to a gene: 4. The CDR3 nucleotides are TGTGCCACCACCCTGGACAGGGGGAATGAGCAGTTCTTC. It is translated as CATTLDRGNEQFF.

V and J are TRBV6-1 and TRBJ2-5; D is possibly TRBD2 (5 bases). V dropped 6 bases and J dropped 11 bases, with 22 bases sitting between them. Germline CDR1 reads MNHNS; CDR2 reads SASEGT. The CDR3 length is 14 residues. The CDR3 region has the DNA TGTGCCAGCAGCCTCGGGGTTGCCCTACGAGGGCAGTACTTC. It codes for CASSLGVALRGQYF.

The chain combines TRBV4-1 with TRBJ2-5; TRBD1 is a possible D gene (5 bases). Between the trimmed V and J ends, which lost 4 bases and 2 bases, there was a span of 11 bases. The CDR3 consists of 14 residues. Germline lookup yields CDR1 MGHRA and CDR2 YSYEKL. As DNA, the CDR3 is TGCGCCAGCAGCCGGGGCCCACGGCAAGAGACCCAGTACTTC. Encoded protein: CASSRGPRQETQYF.

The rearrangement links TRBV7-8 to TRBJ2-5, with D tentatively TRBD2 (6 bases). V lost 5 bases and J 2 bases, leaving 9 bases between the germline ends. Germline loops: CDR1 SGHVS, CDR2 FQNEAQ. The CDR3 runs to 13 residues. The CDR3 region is CASSAGTQETQYF. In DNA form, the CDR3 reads TGTGCCAGCAGCGCCGGGACTCAAGAGACCCAGTACTTC. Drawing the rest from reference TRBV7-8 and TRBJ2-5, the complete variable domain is GAGVSQSPRYKVAKRGQDVALRCDPISGHVSLFWYQQALGQGPEFLTYFQNEAQLDKSGLPSDRFFAERPEGSVSTLKIQRTQQEDSAVYLCASSAGTQETQYFGPGTRLLVL.

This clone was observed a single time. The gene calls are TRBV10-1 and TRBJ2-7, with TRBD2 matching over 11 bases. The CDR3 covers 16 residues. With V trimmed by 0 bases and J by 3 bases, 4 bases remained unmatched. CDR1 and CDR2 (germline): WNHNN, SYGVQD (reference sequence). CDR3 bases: TGCGCCAGCAGTGAGTCGACTAGCGGGGATCACTACGAGCAGTACTTC. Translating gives CASSESTSGDHYEQYF.

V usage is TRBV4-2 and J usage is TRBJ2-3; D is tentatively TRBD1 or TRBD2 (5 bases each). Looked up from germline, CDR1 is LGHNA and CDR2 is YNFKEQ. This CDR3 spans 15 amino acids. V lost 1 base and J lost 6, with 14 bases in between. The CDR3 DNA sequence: TGTGCCAGCAGCCAAGTTCAGGGAGCAGAGGATACGCAGTATTTT. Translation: CASSQVQGAEDTQYF.

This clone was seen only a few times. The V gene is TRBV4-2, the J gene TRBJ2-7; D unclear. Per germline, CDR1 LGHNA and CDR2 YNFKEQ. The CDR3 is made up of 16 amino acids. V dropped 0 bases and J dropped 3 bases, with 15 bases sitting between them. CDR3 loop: CASSQDSGGSYYEQYF. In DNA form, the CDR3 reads TGTGCCAGCAGCCAAGATTCGGGCGGCAGCTACTACGAGCAGTACTTC.